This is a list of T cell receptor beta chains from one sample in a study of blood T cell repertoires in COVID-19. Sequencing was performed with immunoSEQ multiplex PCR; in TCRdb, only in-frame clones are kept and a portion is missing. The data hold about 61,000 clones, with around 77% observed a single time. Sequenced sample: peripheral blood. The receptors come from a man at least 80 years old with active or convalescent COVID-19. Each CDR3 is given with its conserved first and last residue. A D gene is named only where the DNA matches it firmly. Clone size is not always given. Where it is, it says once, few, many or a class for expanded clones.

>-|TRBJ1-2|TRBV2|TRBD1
TGTGCCAGCAGTGATTCAACAGGGGGGGATGGCTACACCTTC
CASSDSTGGDGYTF
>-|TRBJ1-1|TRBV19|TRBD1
TGTGCCAGTAGTAGCTTGGACAGGGGACTGAACACTGAAGCTTTCTTT
CASSSLDRGLNTEAFF
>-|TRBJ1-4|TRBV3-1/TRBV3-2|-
TGTGCCAGCAGCCAAGGGGCGGGCGAAAAACTGTTTTTT
CASSQGAGEKLFF
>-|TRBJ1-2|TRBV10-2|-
TGCGCCAGCAGTGAGTCGGGCAGGGTTGATGGCTACACCTTC
CASSESGRVDGYTF
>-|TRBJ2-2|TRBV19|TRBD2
TGTGCCAGTAGAGCGGGAGGGAACACCGGGGAGCTGTTTTTT
CASRAGGNTGELFF
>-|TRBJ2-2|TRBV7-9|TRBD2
TGTGCCAGCAGCTCCTCCGTAGCGGGCCTCGGGACCGGGGAGCTGTTTTTT
CASSSSVAGLGTGELFF
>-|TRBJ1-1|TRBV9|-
TGTGCCAGCAGCCCCTCGGACAGCATTGAAGCTTTCTTT
CASSPSDSIEAFF
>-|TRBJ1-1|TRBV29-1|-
TGCAGCGTTGAAAACGGACAGAACACTGAAGCTTTCTTT
CSVENGQNTEAFF
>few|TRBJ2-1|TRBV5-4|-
TGTGCCAGCAGCGAAGGGGGTGTCTCGTCCAATGAGCAGTTCTTC
CASSEGGVSSNEQFF
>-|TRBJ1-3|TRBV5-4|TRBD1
TGTGCCAGCAGCCTCTCACAGGGGGCTGGAAACACCATATATTTT
CASSLSQGAGNTIYF
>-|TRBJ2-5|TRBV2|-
TGTGCCAGCAGCCTCCTGACAGCACAAGAGACCCAGTACTTC
CASSLLTAQETQYF
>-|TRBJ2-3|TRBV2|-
TGTGCCAGCACTTTCCACCGAGCGCGCACAGATACGCAGTATTTT
CASTFHRARTDTQYF
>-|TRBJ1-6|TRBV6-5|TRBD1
TGTGCCAGCAGACTCGGGACAGGGCATCCTTCACCCCTCCACTTT
CASRLGTGHPSPLHF
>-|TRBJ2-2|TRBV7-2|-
TGTGCCAGCAGCCACCGGGACACAGCGATCGGGGAGCTGTTTTTT
CASSHRDTAIGELFF
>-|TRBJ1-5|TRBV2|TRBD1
TGTGCCAGCAGCGACCAGGGGGCCAGCACTCAGCCCCAGCATTTT
CASSDQGASTQPQHF
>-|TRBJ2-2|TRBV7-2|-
TGTGCCAGCAGCTTCCTGAACACCGGGGAGCTGTTTTTT
CASSFLNTGELFF
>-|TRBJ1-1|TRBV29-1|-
TGCAGCGTTGCGGTCCGTGGCGCGTCCAGGACTGAAGCTTTCTTT
CSVAVRGASRTEAFF
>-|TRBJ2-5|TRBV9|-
TGTGCCAGCAGCCTTAGTGGGGGGCAAGAGACCCAGTACTTC
CASSLSGGQETQYF
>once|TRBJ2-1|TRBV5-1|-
TGCGCCAGCAGCTTGTCTGCCAGCTCCTACAATGAGCAGTTCTTC
CASSLSASSYNEQFF
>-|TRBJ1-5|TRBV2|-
TGTGCCAGCAGTGGGGGAAGGGACATCAATCAGCCCCAGCATTTT
CASSGGRDINQPQHF
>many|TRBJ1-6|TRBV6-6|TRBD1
TGTGCCAGCAGTTATGGGCAGGGGGCCTATAATTCACCCCTCCACTTT
CASSYGQGAYNSPLHF
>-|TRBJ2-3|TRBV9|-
TGTGCCAGCAGCGACCTAGCGTCAGATACGCAGTATTTT
CASSDLASDTQYF
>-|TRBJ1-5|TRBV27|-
TGTGCCAGCAGTTTAATTCAGGGTGGCAATCAGCCCCAGCATTTT
CASSLIQGGNQPQHF
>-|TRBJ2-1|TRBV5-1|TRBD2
TGCGCCAGCAGCTTCGAAGGGAGGGCCTTCGTGATCTTC
CASSFEGRAFVIF
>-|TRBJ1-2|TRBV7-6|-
TGTGCCAGCAGCCGAGGGTCCTATGGCTACACCTTC
CASSRGSYGYTF
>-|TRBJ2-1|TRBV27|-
TGTGCCAGCAGTTTCACGGCGGGGACTTACAATGAGCAGTTCTTC
CASSFTAGTYNEQFF
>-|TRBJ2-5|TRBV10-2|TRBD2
TGCGCCAGCAGTGAGCCGGGACTAGGGAAAGAGACCCAGTACTTC
CASSEPGLGKETQYF
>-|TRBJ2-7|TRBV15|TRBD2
TGTGCCACCAGCAGAGATCGAACGGGGGGAGCCTACGAGCAGTACTTC
CATSRDRTGGAYEQYF
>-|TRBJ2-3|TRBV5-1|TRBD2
TGCGCCAGCAGCCCAGGACTAGCCGCGCCTGGTCCGTATTTT
CASSPGLAAPGPYF
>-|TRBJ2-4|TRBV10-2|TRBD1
TGCGCCAGCGACGGGACAGGGGTAAAAAACATTCAGTACTTC
CASDGTGVKNIQYF
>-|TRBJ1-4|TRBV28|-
TGTGCCAGCAGGTCAGGGTCGGCTAATGAAAAACTGTTTTTT
CASRSGSANEKLFF
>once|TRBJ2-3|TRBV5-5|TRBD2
TGTGCCAGCAGCTTGTCACGTCTAGCGGTAGATACGCAGTATTTT
CASSLSRLAVDTQYF
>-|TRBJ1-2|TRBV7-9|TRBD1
TGTGCCAGCAGCTCGCCAGACAGGGCTGGGGGCTACACCTTC
CASSSPDRAGGYTF
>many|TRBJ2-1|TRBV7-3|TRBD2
TGTGCCAGCAGCTCACGGGAGGGCCCCTACAATGAGCAGTTCTTC
CASSSREGPYNEQFF
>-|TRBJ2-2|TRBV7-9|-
TGTGCCAGCAGCTTAGGTCAAAGGGGTGGCGGCGCGAACACCGGGGAGCTGTTTTTT
CASSLGQRGGGANTGELFF
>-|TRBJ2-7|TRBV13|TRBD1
TGTGCCAGCAGCTTGGGCCCAAACAGGGGGCGCGGGTACGAGCAGTACTTC
CASSLGPNRGRGYEQYF
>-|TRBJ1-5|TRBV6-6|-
TGTGCCAGCAGTTACTCGATGGCGGTGCAGCCCCAGCATTTT
CASSYSMAVQPQHF
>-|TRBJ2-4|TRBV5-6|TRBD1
TGTGCCAGCAGCTTGTCCCGGGACAGGGTTGGGGCCAAAAACATTCAGTACTTC
CASSLSRDRVGAKNIQYF
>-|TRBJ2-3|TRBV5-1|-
TGCGCCAGCAGCTTGTCGGTGCCCGGGGGCACAGATACGCAGTATTTT
CASSLSVPGGTDTQYF
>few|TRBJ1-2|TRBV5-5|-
TGTGCCAGCAGCTTACTACAGGGTGGGGGCTACACCTTC
CASSLLQGGGYTF
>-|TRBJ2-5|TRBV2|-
TGTGCCAGCAGTGAAGCTGGTGGAGAGCTGGGGACCCAGTACTTC
CASSEAGGELGTQYF
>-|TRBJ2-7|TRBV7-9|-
TGTGCCAGCAGCAGAGAGACATTTATCTCTCCCGAGCAGTACTTC
CASSRETFISPEQYF
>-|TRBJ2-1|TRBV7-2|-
TGTGCCAGCAGCTTAGATGTCAACAGTTACAATGAGCAGTTCTTC
CASSLDVNSYNEQFF
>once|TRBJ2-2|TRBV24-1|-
TGTGCCACCAGTGATTCCGTCCCTACGAACACCGGGGAGCTGTTTTTT
CATSDSVPTNTGELFF
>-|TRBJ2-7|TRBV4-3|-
TGCGCCAGCAGCCAAGATGGCCTAGCGCGCTACGAGCAGTACTTC
CASSQDGLARYEQYF
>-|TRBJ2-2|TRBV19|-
TGTGCCAGCCGATGGGGGGGGCCCGGGGAGCTGTTTTTT
CASRWGGPGELFF
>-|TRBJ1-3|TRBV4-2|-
TGTGCCAGCAGCCAAGAACCGAGGGGGGGAGCTGGAAACACCATATATTTT
CASSQEPRGGAGNTIYF
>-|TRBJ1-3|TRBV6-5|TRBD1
TGTGCCAGCAGTTACTCGGGACAGTATGGAAGCACCATATATTTT
CASSYSGQYGSTIYF
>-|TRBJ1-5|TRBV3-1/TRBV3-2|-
TGTGCCAGCAGCCTATCAGATAGCAATCAGCCCCAGCATTTT
CASSLSDSNQPQHF